The 16 T cell receptor beta chains below all came from one sample that was sequenced in a study of response to subunit inactivated influenza vaccine. TCRdb reanalysed the RT-PCR reads using MiXCR and keeps one entry per CDR3 protein. There are about 650,000 distinct CDR3 sequences in the sample; 15% to 17% occur only once, and around a tenth lies in the top ten. Source: PBMCs from blood, taken roughly 13 days after vaccination. The receptors here all came from a man in his forties or fifties who received an inactivated influenza vaccine.

As DNA, the CDR3 is TGTGCCAGCAGCGTAGCCGCGGGGAAGGGCTACAATGAGCAGTTCTTC. Its translation is CASSVAAGKGYNEQFF. The chain carries TRBV9 and TRBJ2-1; D is possibly TRBD2 (6 bases). Trimming cost V 0 bases and J 3 bases, with 13 bases left between them. CDR1 is SGDLS, CDR2 YYNGEE, per germline. The CDR3 consists of 16 residues.

This clonotype was counted between two and nine times. The chain joins TRBV29-1 to TRBJ1-5, with 10 nucleotides matching TRBD1. Per the germline V gene, CDR1 is SQVTM and CDR2 is ANQGSEA. J gave up 6 bases and V 7 bases, and 6 bases lay outside the gene matches. The CDR3 is 13 residues long. The CDR3 protein is CSAGQGVGQPQHF. In DNA form, the CDR3 reads TGCAGCGCCGGACAGGGGGTCGGTCAGCCCCAGCATTTT.

The chain is built from TRBV29-1 and TRBJ1-1; 8 bases align to TRBD1. The ends lost 6 bases at V and 2 bases at J; junction bases unmatched: 8. CDR3 length equals 14 residues. The germline CDR1 and CDR2 sequences are SQVTM and ANQGSEA. The CDR3 DNA reads TGCAGCGTCAAACCCGGGACAGGAAACACTGAAGCTTTCTTT. Translated, it gives CSVKPGTGNTEAFF.

In this sample, this clonotype turned up a few times. This chain links TRBV4-2 with TRBJ2-4, with D uncertain. The CDR3 extends over 13 amino acids. Germline V gene sequence: CDR1 LGHNA, CDR2 YNFKEQ. The V end lost 0 bases, the J end lost 4 bases, and 4 bases lay between the germline ends. CDR3 in DNA: TGTGCCAGCAGCCAAGACATAAAAAACATTCAGTACTTC. Translation gives CASSQDIKNIQYF.

The CDR3 DNA reads as TGTGCCAGCAGCTTGGACAGGATGATCACCGGGGAGCTGTTTTTT. Its protein product is CASSLDRMITGELFF. The chain couples TRBV5-5 to TRBJ2-2; D possibly corresponds to TRBD1 (5 bases). V gave up 0 bases and J gave up 4 bases, with 10 bases separating them. In germline, CDR1 is SGHKS, CDR2 YYEKEE (reference sequence). The CDR3 covers 15 residues. The entire variable domain, with the rest obtained from reference TRBV5-5 and TRBJ2-2, is as follows: DAGVTQSPTHLIKTRGQQVTLRCSPISGHKSVSWYQQVLGQGPQFIFQYYEKEERGRGNFPDRFSARQFPNYSSELNVNALLLGDSALYLCASSLDRMITGELFFGEGSRLTVL.

This clonotype was observed a few times. The V and J genes are TRBV24-1 and TRBJ1-1, with D possibly matching TRBD1 (5 bases). The germline CDR1 and CDR2 sequences are KGHDR and SFDVKD. The CDR3 is 14 amino acids. Between the trimmed V and J ends, which lost 4 bases and 0 bases, there was a span of 8 bases. CDR3 sequence: CATSDRDVNTEAFF. For the CDR3, the DNA is TGTGCCACCAGTGACCGGGACGTGAACACTGAAGCTTTCTTT.

This clonotype was seen a few times. The chain links TRBV5-5 to TRBJ1-6, with a possible D match to TRBD1 (5 bases). The CDR3 contains 15 residues. Trimming left V 6 bases short and J 5 bases short, with 15 bases between. Per germline, CDR1 SGHKS and CDR2 YYEKEE (reference sequence). In nucleotides, the CDR3 is TGTGCCAGCATCCCCTGGGTAGGGGATAATTCACCCCTCCACTTT. The encoded protein is CASIPWVGDNSPLHF.

This clonotype has at least ten counts. V gene TRBV7-9 combines with J gene TRBJ2-7; 11 bases fit TRBD2. V dropped 6 bases and J dropped 5; count of bases not matched to a gene: 6. Germline V gene data show CDR1 as SEHNR and CDR2 as FQNEAQ (reference sequence). This CDR3 is built from 14 residues. The CDR3 nucleotides read TGTGCCAGCAGTTTTAGCGGGAGGGTCAACGAGCAGTACTTC. It is translated as CASSFSGRVNEQYF.

This clonotype has only a few counts. This rearrangement joins TRBV29-1 to TRBJ2-2; TRBD1 might be the D (5 bases). CDR1 and CDR2 (germline): SQVTM, ANQGSEA. The CDR3 loop spans 14 amino acids. Trimming stripped 3 bases from V and 2 bases from J, with 10 bases between. As DNA, the CDR3 is TGCAGCGTTGAGGAACAGGTCAACACCGGGGAGCTGTTTTTT. Translating it yields CSVEEQVNTGELFF.

A few counts support this clonotype. The chain joins TRBV24-1 to TRBJ2-1, with 10 bases matching TRBD2. Trimming removed 4 bases from V and 8 bases from J; junction bases left unmatched: 10. The V gene's germline CDR1 is KGHDR and CDR2 SFDVKD. CDR3 length: 16 residues. CDR3 residues: CATSEVGSGRTDEQFF. For the CDR3, the DNA is TGTGCCACCAGTGAGGTAGGTAGCGGGAGGACGGATGAGCAGTTCTTC.

J is TRBJ2-7 and V is TRBV28, with 10 nucleotides matching TRBD2. From germline, CDR1 is MDHEN and CDR2 SYDVKM. This CDR3 spans 17 amino acids. The V gene end was trimmed by 3 bases and the J gene end by 5 bases; junction bases not matched to a gene: 13. For the CDR3, the DNA is TGTGCCAGCAGTTTGCTTGCGGCTAGCGGGAGAGATGACGAGCAGTACTTC. Translated, it gives CASSLLAASGRDDEQYF.

This rearrangement joins TRBV10-1 to TRBJ2-7; TRBD1 matches 7 bases. The V segment lost 6 bases and the J segment 7 bases; nucleotides outside the gene matches: 9. CDR1 and CDR2 (germline): WNHNN, SYGVQD (reference sequence). This CDR3 contains 13 residues. The CDR3 sequence is CASRRTGAEEQYF. DNA of the CDR3: TGCGCCAGCAGGCGAACAGGGGCTGAGGAGCAGTACTTC.

This rearrangement joins TRBV6-2 or TRBV6-3 to TRBJ2-2; no reliable D call. Looked up from germline, CDR1 is MNHEY and CDR2 is SVGEGT. V gave up 2 bases and J gave up 3 bases, with 19 bases separating them. The CDR3 spans 18 residues. The CDR3 DNA follows: TGTGCCAGCAGTTACGTCGCAGCTTCTCCCACGTACACCGGGGAGCTGTTTTTT. This gives the protein CASSYVAASPTYTGELFF.

The V call is TRBV18, the J call TRBJ2-2; 8 nucleotides match TRBD2. The germline gives CDR1 KGHSH, CDR2 LQKENI. V lost 0 bases, J lost 5 bases, and 2 bases stayed unmatched. The CDR3 consists of 15 residues. The CDR3: CASSPPSSGTGELFF. In DNA, the CDR3 is TGTGCCAGCTCACCACCGTCTAGCGGGACCGGGGAGCTGTTTTTT.

The chain combines TRBV27 with TRBJ2-1, with D uncertain. The CDR3 is 12 amino acids. Germline-derived CDR1 and CDR2 are MNHEY and SMNVEV (reference sequence). The V end was cut by 1 base, the J end by 10 bases, with 8 bases between. CDR3 sequence (DNA): TGTGCCAGCAGTTTATTTCGCGGCGAGCAGTTCTTC. Translation gives CASSLFRGEQFF.

In this sample, this clonotype turned up a few times. The chain carries TRBV20-1 and TRBJ2-2, with a tentative D call TRBD1 (6 bases). CDR3 length: 14 residues. Per germline, CDR1 DFQATT and CDR2 SNEGSKA (reference sequence). The V gene lost 4 bases and the J gene lost 4 bases, with 13 bases spanning the gap. The CDR3 DNA reads TGCAGTGCTATCCCCGAACAGGGCACCGGGGAGCTGTTTTTT. It yields the protein CSAIPEQGTGELFF.